The clone carrying this T cell receptor (beta chain) showed up many times. The conserved phenylalanine or tryptophan is not found at the CDR3 terminus, so this likely reflects a read error. The sample belongs to a study of metastatic and nonmetastatic thyroid tumors. The CDR3 runs 13 residues. Germline V gene sequence: CDR1 SNHLY, CDR2 FYNNEI. The V segment lost 6 bases and the J segment 6 bases; nucleotides outside the gene matches: 5. No patient had received any treatment before thyroid surgery. In the original processing: The study built a papillary thyroid cancer distant-metastasis classifier from CDR3 differences across clinicopathological groups. TCRdb redid the clone calls on the PCR reads using MiXCR. The V and J calls reflect TCRdb's pipeline rather than the authors' work. The repertoire consists of about 14,000 clones, with 32% occurring once and the leading ten covering under 30%.

The V call is TRBV2, the J call TRBJ1-2; 9 bases line up with TRBD1. This receptor was identified in a female donor with papillary thyroid cancer or a benign thyroid nodule (not recorded which). Some clones in this sample may be carry-over from other donors' samples. The specimen was tumor tissue. CDR3 bases: TGTGCCAGCAGCAATACAGGGGGCGATGGCTACACCCTC. This gives the protein CASSNTGGDGYTL.